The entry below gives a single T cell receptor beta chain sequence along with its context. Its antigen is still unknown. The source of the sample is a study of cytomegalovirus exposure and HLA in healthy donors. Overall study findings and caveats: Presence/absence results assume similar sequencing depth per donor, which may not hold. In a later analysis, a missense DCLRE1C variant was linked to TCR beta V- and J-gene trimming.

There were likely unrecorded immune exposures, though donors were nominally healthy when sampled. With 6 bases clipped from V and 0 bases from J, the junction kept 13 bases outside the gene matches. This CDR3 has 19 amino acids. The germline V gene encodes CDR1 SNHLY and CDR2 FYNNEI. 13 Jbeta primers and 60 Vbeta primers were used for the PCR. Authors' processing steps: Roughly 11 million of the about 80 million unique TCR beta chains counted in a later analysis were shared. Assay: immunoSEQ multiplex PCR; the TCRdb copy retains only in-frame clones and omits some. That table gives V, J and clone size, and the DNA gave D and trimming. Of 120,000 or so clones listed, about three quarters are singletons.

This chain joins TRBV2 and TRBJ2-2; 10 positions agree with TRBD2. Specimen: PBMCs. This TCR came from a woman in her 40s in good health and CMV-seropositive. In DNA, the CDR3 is TGTGCCAGCAGAAGGAGGGTAGCGGGGGGTCGAACGAACACCGGGGAGCTGTTTTTT. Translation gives CASRRRVAGGRTNTGELFF.